This paragraph reports one T cell receptor beta chain. The V and J ends lost 4 bases and 2 bases respectively, with 12 bases between them. This CDR3 contains 14 residues. The germline gives CDR1 MGHDK, CDR2 SYGVNS. 60 Vbeta and 13 Jbeta primers were used in PCR. Sequencing was performed with immunoSEQ multiplex PCR; in TCRdb, only in-frame clones are kept and a portion is missing. The sample's table shows some 180,000 clones. These data belong to a study of cytomegalovirus exposure and HLA in healthy donors. Sequenced sample: PBMCs. The TCR was taken from a man younger than 45 in good health and CMV-seronegative. The rearrangement joins TRBV25-1 to TRBJ2-7, with a tentative D call TRBD2 (7 bases). The CDR3 region has the DNA TGTGCCAGCAGTGTAGGGGGGGCGACCTACGAGCAGTACTTC. Protein product: CASSVGGATYEQYF.